This T cell receptor (beta chain) was recovered during a study of shared clonotypes between healthy human individuals. General study findings and limits: Among the subsets, naive ones generally showed larger estimated richness than memory ones. Shared across four donors were around 5% of the naive CD4 clonotypes.

Recent vaccinations or acute infections were absent in the healthy HIV-negative adult donors. Germline V gene data show CDR1 as PRHDT and CDR2 as FYEKMQ (reference sequence). This CDR3 is 14 amino acids long. Trimming removed 1 base from V and 3 bases from J, with 10 bases in between. As regards this clone: Its antigen is as yet unknown.

TCRdb's table, derived via immunoSEQ multiplex PCR, lists solely in-frame clones and lacks some. The repertoire holds roughly 1,000,000 clones, with more than 75% as singletons. Sequencing was performed on memory CD4+ T cells from PBMCs. Documented subset: CD45RA-negative fraction. The chain joins TRBV13 to TRBJ2-7; D uncertain. This sequence originates from a man younger than 35 in good health. Some clones in this sample may be carry-over from other donors' samples. The DNA for the CDR3 is TGTGCCAGCAGCTTAGACGGCCCCGGCTACGAGCAGTACTTC. Its translation: CASSLDGPGYEQYF.